The present TCR beta chain was sequenced within a study of early T cells in non-severe SARS-CoV-2 infection. TCRdb analysed the 5' RACE reads with MiXCR anew, one entry per CDR3 protein. Here the sample spans fewer than 60,000 distinct CDR3 sequences, approximately 11% being singletons. Worth noting for this clonotype: The antigen is unknown.

Findings and caveats of the study: Matching against VDJdb likely underestimated virus-specific expansions, favoring anti-spike CD8.

The V end was cut by 4 bases, the J end by 4 bases, with 13 bases between. The CDR3 runs to 15 residues. Germline V gene data show CDR1 as MDHEN and CDR2 as SYDVKM. The sequenced sample consisted of whole blood. The V gene is TRBV28, the J gene TRBJ1-4; D remains unclear. The origin of this receptor is an adult who was a healthcare worker with PCR-confirmed SARS-CoV-2 infection or an uninfected control (not recorded which). This CDR3 is CASSYDTADNEKLFF. CDR3 nucleotide sequence: TGTGCCAGCAGTTATGACACCGCCGATAATGAAAAACTGTTTTTT.